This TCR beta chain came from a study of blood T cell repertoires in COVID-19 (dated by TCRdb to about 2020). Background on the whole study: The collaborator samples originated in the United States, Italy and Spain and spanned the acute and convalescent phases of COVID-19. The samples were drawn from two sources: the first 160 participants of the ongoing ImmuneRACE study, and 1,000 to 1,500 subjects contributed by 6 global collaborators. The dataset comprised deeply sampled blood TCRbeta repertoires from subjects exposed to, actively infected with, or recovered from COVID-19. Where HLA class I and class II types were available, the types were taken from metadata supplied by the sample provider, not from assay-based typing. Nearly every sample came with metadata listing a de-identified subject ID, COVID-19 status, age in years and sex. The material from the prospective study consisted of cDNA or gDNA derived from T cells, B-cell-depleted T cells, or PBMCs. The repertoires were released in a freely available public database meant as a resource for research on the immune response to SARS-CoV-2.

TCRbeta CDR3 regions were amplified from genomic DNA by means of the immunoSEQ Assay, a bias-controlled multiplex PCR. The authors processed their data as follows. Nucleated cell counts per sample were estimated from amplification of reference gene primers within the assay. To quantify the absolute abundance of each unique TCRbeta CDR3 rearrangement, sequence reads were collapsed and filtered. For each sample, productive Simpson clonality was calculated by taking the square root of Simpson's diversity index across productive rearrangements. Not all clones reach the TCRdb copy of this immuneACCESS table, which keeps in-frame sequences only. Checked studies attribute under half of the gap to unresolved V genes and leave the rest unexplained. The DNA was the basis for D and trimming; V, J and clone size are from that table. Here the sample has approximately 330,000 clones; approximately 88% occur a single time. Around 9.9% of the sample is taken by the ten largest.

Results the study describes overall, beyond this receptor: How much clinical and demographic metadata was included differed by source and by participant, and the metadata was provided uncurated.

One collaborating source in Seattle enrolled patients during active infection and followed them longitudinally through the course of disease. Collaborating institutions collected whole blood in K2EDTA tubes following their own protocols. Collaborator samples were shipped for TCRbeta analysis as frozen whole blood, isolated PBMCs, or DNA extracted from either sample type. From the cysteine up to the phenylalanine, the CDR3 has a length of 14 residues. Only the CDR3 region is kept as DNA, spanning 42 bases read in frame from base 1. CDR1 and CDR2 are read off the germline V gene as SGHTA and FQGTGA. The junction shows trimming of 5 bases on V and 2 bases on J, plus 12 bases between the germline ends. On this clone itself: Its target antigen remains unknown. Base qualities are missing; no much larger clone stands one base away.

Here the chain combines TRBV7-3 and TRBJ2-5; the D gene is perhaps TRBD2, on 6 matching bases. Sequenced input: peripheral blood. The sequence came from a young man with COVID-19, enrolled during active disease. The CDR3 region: CASSPRGMQETQYF. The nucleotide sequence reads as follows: TGTGCCAGCAGCCCCCGGGGGATGCAAGAGACCCAGTACTTC.